This T cell receptor beta chain stems from a study of T cells in women clearing cervical HPV infection. Prevalent HPV16 infections were excluded; only incident single HPV16 infections included. Libraries were prepared by immunoSEQ multiplex PCR; TCRdb keeps only in-frame clonotypes and omits some of them. The sample has under 30,000 clones. The source material was blood buffy coat. The TCR originated in a woman aged 18-70 years with a cervical HPV16 infection that either progressed to CIN3+ or cleared (not recorded which).

CDR3 in amino acids: CASSDWDRENTEAFF. CDR3 DNA, as far as it was read: TGTGCCAGCAGTGATTGGGACAGAGAGAACACTGAA. J is TRBJ1-1 and V is TRBV12-3 or TRBV12-4; 7 bases are shared with TRBD1. From the germline J gene comes the end of the CDR3, since the read stops 3 residues before it. V shed 5 bases, J shed 1 base, and the junction held 7 bases outside the gene matches. This CDR3 spans 15 amino acids.